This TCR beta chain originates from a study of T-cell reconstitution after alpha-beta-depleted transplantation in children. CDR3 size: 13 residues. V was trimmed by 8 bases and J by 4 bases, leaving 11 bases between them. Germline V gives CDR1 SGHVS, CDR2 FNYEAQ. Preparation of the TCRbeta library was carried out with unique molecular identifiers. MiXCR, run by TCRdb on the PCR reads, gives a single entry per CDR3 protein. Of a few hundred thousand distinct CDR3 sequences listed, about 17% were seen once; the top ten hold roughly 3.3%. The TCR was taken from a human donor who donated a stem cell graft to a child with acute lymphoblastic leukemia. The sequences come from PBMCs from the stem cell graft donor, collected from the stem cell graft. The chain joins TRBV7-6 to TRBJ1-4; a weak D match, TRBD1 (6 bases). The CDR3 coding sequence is TGTGCCAGCGGAACAGGGTTTAATGAAAAACTGTTTTTT. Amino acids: CASGTGFNEKLFF.